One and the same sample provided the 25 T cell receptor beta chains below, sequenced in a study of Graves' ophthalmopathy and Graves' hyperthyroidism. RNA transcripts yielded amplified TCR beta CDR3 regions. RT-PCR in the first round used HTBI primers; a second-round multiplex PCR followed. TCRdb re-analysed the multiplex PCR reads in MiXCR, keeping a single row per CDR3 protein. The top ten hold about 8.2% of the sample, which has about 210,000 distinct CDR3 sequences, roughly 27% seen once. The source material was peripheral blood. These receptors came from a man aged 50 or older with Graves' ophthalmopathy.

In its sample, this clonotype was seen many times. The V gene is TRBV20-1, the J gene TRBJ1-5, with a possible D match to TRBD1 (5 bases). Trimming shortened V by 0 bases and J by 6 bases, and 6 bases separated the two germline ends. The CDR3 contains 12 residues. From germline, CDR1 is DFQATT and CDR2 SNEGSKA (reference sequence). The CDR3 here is CSARDRVQPQHF. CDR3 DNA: TGCAGTGCTAGAGACAGGGTTCAGCCCCAGCATTTT.

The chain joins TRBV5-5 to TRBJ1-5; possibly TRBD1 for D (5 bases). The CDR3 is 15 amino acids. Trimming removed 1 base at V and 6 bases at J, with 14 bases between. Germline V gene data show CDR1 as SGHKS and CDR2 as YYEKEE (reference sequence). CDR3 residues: CASSLHGGWGQPQHF. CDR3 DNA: TGTGCCAGCAGCTTGCACGGGGGATGGGGTCAGCCCCAGCATTTT.

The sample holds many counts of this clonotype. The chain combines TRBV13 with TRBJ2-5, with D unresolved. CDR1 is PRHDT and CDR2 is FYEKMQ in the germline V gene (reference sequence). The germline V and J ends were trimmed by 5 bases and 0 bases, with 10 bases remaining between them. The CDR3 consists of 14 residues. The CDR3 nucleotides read TGTGCCAGCAGCCGAACGTGGGACCAAGAGACCCAGTACTTC. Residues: CASSRTWDQETQYF.

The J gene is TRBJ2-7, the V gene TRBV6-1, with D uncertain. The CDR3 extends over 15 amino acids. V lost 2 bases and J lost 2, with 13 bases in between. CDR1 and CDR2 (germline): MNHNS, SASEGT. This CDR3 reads CASSELATSAYEQYF. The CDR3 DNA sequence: TGTGCCAGCAGTGAATTGGCCACGAGCGCCTACGAGCAGTACTTC.

This CDR3 reads CASTLVGLGSPVEAFF. CDR3 in DNA: TGTGCCAGCACCCTAGTGGGGCTCGGCAGCCCCGTTGAAGCTTTCTTT. The chain carries TRBV28 and TRBJ1-1; D is possibly TRBD1 (5 bases). V dropped 7 bases and J dropped 7 bases, with 25 bases sitting between them. This CDR3 has 16 amino acids. CDR1 is MDHEN and CDR2 is SYDVKM in the germline V gene.

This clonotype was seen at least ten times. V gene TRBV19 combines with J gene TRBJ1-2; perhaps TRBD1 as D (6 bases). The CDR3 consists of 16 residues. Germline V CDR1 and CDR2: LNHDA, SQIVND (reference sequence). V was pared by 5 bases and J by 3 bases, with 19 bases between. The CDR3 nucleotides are TGTGCCAGTAGTCCCCCAGGGGCAGGCGGGTACTATGGCTACACCTTC. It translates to CASSPPGAGGYYGYTF. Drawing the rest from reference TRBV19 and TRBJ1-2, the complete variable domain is DGGITQSPKYLFRKEGQNVTLSCEQNLNHDAMYWYRQDPGQGLRLIYYSQIVNDFQKGDIAEGYSVSREKKESFPLTVTSAQKNPTAFYLCASSPPGAGGYYGYTFGSGTRLTVV.

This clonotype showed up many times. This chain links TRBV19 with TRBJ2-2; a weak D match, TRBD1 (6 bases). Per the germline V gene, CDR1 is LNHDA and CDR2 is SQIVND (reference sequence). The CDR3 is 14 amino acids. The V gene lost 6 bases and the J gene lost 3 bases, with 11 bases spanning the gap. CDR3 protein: CASRRDTDTGELFF. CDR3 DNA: TGTGCCAGTAGAAGGGACACAGACACCGGGGAGCTGTTTTTT.

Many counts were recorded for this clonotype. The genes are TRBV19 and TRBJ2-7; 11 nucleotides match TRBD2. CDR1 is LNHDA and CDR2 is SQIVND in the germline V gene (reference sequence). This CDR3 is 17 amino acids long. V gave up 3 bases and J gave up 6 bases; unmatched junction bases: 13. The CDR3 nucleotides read TGTGCCAGTAGTATGATACTAGCGGGAGAAACCCCGGGCGAGCAGTACTTC. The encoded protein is CASSMILAGETPGEQYF.

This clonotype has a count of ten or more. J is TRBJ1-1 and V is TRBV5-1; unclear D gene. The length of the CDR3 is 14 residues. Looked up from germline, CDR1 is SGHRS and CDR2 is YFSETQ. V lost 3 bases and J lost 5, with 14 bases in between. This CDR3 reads CASSWGSGRTEAFF. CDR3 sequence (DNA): TGCGCCAGCAGCTGGGGTTCGGGGAGGACTGAAGCTTTCTTT. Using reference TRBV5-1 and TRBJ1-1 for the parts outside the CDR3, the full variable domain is KAGVTQTPRYLIKTRGQQVTLSCSPISGHRSVSWYQQTPGQGLQFLFEYFSETQRNKGNFPGRFSGRQFSNSRSEMNVSTLELGDSALYLCASSWGSGRTEAFFGQGTRLTVV.

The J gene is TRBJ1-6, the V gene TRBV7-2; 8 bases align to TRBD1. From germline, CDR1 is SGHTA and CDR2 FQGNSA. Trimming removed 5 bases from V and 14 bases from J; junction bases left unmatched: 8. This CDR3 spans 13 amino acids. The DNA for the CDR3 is TGTGCCAGCAGCCCAGGACAGGGTGCCACCCTCCACTTT. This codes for CASSPGQGATLHF.

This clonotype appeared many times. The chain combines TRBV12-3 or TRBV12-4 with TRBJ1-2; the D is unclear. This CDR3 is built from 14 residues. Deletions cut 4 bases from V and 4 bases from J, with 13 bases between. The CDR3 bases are TGTGCCAGCAGTTCGGGAGCATCCCTCTATGGCTACACCTTC. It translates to CASSSGASLYGYTF.

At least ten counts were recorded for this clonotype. CDR3 region: CASSRGLAEEAPQETQYF. The CDR3 DNA reads TGCGCCAGCAGCCGAGGACTAGCGGAAGAAGCTCCCCAAGAGACCCAGTACTTC. The chain has TRBV4-1 and TRBJ2-5; 10 nucleotides line up with TRBD2. The CDR3 is 18 amino acids. CDR1 and CDR2 from the germline V gene are MGHRA and YSYEKL. J was trimmed by 1 base and V by 4 bases; bases with no gene match: 12.

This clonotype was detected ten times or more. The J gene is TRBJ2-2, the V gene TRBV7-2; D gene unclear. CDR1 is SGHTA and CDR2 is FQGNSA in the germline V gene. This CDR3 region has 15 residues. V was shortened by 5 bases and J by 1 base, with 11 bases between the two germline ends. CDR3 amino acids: CASSPWLGNTGELFF. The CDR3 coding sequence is TGTGCCAGCAGCCCCTGGTTAGGGAACACCGGGGAGCTGTTTTTT.

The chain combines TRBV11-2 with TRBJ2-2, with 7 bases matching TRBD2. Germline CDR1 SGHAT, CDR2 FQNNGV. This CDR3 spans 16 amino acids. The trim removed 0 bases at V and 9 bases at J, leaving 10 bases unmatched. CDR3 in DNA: TGTGCCAGCAGCTTAGATGGGAGGGTAGTGGGCCGGGAGCTGTTTTTT. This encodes CASSLDGRVVGRELFF.

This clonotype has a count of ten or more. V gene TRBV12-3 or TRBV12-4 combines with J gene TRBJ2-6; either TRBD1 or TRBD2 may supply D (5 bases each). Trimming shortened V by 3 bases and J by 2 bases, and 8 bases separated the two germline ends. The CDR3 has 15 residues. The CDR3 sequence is CASSLRGAGANVLTF. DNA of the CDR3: TGTGCCAGCAGTTTGAGGGGAGCTGGGGCCAACGTCCTGACTTTC.

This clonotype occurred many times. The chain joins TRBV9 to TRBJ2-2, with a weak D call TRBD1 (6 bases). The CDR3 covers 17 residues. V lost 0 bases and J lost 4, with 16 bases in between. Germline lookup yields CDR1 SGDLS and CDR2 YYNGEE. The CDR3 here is CASSVGWQGSSTGELFF. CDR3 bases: TGTGCCAGCAGCGTAGGGTGGCAGGGGAGTAGCACCGGGGAGCTGTTTTTT.

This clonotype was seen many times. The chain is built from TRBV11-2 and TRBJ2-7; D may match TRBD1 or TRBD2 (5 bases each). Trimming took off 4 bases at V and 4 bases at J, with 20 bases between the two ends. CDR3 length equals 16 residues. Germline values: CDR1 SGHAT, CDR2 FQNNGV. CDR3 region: CASSSPGPTLGYEQYF. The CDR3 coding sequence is TGTGCCAGCAGCTCCCCGGGACCTACCTTAGGGTACGAGCAGTACTTC.

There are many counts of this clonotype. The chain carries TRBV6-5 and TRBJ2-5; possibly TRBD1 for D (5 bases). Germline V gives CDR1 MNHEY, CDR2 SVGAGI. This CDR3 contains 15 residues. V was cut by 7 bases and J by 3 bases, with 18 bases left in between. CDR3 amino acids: CASIRSLGREETQYF. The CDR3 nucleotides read TGTGCCAGCATCCGCAGTTTGGGCAGGGAAGAGACCCAGTACTTC.

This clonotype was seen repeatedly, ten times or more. In DNA form, the CDR3 reads TGCGCCAGCAGCCCGCCTCTAAGCGGGGGGGCTTTTGGGCAGTACTTC. Translating it yields CASSPPLSGGAFGQYF. The chain is built from TRBV4-1 and TRBJ2-7; TRBD2 matches 10 bases. Germline assignment: CDR1 MGHRA and CDR2 YSYEKL. With 4 bases clipped from V and 9 bases from J, the junction kept 15 bases outside the gene matches. This CDR3 is built from 16 residues.

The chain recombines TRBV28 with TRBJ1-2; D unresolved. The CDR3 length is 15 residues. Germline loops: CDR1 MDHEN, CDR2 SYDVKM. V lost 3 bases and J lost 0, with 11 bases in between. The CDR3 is CASSLSLLANYGYTF. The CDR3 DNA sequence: TGTGCCAGCAGTTTGTCCCTTCTAGCTAACTATGGCTACACCTTC.

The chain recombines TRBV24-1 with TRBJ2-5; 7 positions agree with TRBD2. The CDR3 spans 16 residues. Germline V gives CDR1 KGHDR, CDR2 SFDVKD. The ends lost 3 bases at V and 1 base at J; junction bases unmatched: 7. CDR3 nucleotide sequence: TGTGCCACCAGTGATCCCCGGGACTATCCCCAAGAGACCCAGTACTTC. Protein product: CATSDPRDYPQETQYF.

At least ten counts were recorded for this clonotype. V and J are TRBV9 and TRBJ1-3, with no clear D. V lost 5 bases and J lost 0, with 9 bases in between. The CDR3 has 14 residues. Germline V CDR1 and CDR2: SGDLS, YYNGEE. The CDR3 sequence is CASRSGVSGNTIYF. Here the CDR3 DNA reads TGTGCCAGCAGGTCCGGGGTCTCTGGAAACACCATATATTTT.

The CDR3 region is CATRDGVGYTF. CDR3 in DNA: TGTGCCACCAGGGATGGAGTTGGCTACACCTTC. V and J are TRBV6-2 or TRBV6-3 and TRBJ1-2; D perhaps matches TRBD1 (5 bases). Trimming pared 10 bases from V and 7 bases from J, leaving 13 bases between. The CDR3 is 11 residues long. Germline V gives CDR1 MNHEY, CDR2 SVGEGT.

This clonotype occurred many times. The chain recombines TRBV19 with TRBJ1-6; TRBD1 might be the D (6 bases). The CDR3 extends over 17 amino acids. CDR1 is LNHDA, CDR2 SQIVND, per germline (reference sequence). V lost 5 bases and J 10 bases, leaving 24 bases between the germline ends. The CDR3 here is CASSQFAGGPPGSPLHF. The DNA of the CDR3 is TGTGCCAGTAGTCAATTTGCGGGGGGCCCCCCTGGGTCACCCCTCCACTTT.

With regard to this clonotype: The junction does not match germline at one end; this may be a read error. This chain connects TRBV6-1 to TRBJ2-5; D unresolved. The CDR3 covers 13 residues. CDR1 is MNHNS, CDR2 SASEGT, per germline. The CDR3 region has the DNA TGTGCCACCAGTGATGTTGAACAAGAGACCCAGTACTTC. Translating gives CATSDVEQETQYF.